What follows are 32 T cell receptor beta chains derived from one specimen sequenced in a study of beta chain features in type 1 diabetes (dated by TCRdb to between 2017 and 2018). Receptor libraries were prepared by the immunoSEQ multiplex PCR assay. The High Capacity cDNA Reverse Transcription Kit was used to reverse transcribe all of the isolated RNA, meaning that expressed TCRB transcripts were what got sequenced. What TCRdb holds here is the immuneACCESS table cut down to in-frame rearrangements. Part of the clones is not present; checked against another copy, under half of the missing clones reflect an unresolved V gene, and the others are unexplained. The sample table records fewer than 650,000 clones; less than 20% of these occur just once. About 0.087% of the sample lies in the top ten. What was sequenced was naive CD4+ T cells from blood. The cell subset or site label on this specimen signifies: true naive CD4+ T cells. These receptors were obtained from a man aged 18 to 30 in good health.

The CDR3: CASSVGPSGGAQFF. The CDR3 region has the DNA TGTGCCAGCTCCGTTGGGCCCAGCGGGGGGGCACAGTTCTTC. The chain combines TRBV18 with TRBJ2-1, with 10 bases lining up with TRBD2. Germline CDR1 is KGHSH and CDR2 is LQKENI. The CDR3 totals 14 residues. The junction had 12 bases not matched to a gene; V was cut back by 6 bases and J by 13 bases.

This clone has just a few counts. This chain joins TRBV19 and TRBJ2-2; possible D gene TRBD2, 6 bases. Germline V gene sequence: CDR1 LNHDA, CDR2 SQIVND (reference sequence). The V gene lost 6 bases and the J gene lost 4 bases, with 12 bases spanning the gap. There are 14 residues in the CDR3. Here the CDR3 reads CASRYGSGTGELFF. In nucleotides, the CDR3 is TGTGCCAGTAGATACGGGAGTGGCACCGGGGAGCTGTTTTTT.

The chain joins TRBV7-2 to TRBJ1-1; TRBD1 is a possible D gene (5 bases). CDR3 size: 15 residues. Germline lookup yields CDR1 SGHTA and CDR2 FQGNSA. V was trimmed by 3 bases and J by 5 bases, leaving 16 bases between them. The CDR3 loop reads CASSFQSLGGTEAFF. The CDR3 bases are TGTGCCAGCAGCTTTCAATCCTTGGGGGGGACTGAAGCTTTCTTT.

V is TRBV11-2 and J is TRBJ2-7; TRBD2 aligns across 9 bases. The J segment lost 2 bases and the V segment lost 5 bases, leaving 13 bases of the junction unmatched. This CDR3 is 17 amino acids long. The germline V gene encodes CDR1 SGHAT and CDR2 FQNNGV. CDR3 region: CASSRGAGGSRTYEQYF. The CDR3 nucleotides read TGTGCCAGCAGCCGCGGTGCGGGAGGGTCCCGCACCTACGAGCAGTACTTC.

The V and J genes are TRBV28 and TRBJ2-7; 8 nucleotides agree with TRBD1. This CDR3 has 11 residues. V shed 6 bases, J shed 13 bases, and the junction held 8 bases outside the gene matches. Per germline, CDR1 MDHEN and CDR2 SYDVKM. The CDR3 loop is CASSSPTGAYF. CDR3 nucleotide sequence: TGTGCCAGCAGCTCCCCGACAGGGGCTTACTTC.

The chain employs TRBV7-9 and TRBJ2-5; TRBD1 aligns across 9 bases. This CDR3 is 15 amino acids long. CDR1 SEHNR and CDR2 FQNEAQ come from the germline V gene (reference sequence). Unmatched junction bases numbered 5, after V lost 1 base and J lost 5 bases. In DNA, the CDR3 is TGTGCCAGCAGCTTAGTCACAGGGGGCTTTGAGACCCAGTACTTC. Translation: CASSLVTGGFETQYF.

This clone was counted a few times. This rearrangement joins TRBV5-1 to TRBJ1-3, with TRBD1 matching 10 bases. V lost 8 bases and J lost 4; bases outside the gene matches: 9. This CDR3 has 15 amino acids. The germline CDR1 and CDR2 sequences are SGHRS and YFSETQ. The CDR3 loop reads CASTRQGALGNTIYF. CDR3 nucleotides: TGCGCCAGTACGAGACAGGGGGCGTTAGGAAACACCATATATTTT.

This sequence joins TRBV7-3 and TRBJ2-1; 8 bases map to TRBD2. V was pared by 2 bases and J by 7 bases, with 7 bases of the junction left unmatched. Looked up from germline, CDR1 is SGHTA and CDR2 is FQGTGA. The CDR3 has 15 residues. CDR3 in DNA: TGTGCCAGCAGCTTAGGCGGACAGCGGGGGAATGAGCAGTTCTTC. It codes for CASSLGGQRGNEQFF.

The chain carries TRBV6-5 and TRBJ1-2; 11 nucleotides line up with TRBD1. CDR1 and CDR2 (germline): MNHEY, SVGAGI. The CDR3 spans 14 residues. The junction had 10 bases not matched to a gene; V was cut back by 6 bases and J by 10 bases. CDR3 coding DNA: TGTGCCAGCAGGGTGCCCGGGACAGGGGGTGTCTACACCTTC. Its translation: CASRVPGTGGVYTF.

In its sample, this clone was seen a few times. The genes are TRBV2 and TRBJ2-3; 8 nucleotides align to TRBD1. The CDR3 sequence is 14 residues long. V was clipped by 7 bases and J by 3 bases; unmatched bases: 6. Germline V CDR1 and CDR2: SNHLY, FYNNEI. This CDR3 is CASITGGRTDTQYF. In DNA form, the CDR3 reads TGTGCCAGCATCACAGGGGGTCGAACAGATACGCAGTATTTT. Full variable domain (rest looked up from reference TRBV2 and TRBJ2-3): EPEVTQTPSHQVTQMGQEVILRCVPISNHLYFYWYRQILGQKVEFLVSFYNNEISEKSEIFDDQFSVERPDGSNFTLKIRSTKLEDSAMYFCASITGGRTDTQYFGPGTRLTVL.

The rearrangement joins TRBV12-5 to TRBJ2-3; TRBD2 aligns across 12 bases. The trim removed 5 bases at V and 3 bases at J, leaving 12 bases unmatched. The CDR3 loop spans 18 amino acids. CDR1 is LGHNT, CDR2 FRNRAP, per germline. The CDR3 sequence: CASGLSRLAGVWTDTQYF. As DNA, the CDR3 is TGTGCTAGTGGTCTCTCACGACTAGCGGGAGTGTGGACAGATACGCAGTATTTT.

Here the CDR3 reads CAISQTTAHYGYTF. CDR3 in DNA: TGTGCCATCAGCCAGACGACAGCCCACTATGGCTACACCTTC. The J gene is TRBJ1-2, the V gene TRBV10-3; D possibly corresponds to TRBD1 (5 bases). Germline-derived CDR1 and CDR2 are ENHRY and SYGVKD. The CDR3 totals 14 residues. V was trimmed by 6 bases and J by 3 bases, leaving 14 bases between them.

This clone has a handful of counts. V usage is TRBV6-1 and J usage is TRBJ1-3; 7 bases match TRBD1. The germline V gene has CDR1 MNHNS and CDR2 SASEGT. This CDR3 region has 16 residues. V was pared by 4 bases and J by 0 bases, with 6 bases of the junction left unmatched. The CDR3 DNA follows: TGTGCCAGCAGTGGCACGGACAGGTTCTCTGGAAACACCATATATTTT. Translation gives CASSGTDRFSGNTIYF.

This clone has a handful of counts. Here the CDR3 reads CASSLYTSYNSPLHF. In DNA form, the CDR3 reads TGTGCCAGCAGCTTATATACCTCCTATAATTCACCCCTCCACTTT. The V gene is TRBV7-9, the J gene TRBJ1-6; no definite D call. The V end was cut by 2 bases, the J end by 0 bases, with 5 bases between. Germline CDR1 is SEHNR and CDR2 is FQNEAQ (reference sequence). The CDR3 contains 15 residues.

The CDR3 loop is CASSYTGGSYNSPLHF. CDR3 coding DNA: TGTGCCAGCAGTTATACAGGGGGCTCCTATAATTCACCCCTCCACTTT. The V call is TRBV27, the J call TRBJ1-6, with 8 bases fitting TRBD1. With 4 bases clipped from V and 0 bases from J, the junction kept 2 bases outside the gene matches. Germline CDR1 and CDR2: MNHEY and SMNVEV (reference sequence). CDR3 length: 16 amino acids.

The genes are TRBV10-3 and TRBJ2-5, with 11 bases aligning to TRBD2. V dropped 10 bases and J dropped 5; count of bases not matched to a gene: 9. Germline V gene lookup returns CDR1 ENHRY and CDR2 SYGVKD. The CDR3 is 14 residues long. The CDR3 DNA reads TGTGCCACCCTAGCGGGAGGCCGCCAGGAGACCCAGTACTTC. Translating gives CATLAGGRQETQYF.

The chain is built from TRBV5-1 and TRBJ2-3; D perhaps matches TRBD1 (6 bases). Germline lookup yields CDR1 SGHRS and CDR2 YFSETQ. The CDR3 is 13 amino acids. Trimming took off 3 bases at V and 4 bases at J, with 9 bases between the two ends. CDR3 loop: CASSSGVADTQYF. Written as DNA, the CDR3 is TGCGCCAGCAGCTCAGGGGTCGCAGATACGCAGTATTTT.

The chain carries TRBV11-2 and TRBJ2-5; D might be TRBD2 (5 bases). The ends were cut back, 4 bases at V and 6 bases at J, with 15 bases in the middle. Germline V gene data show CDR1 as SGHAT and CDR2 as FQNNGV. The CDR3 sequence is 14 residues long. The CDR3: CASSSNRYGKTQYF. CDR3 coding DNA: TGTGCCAGCAGCTCTAACAGATACGGGAAGACCCAGTACTTC.

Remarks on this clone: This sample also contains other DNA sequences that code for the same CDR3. In nucleotides, the CDR3 is TGTGCCAGCAGTTACCGCGGCAGCTCCTACGAGCAGTACTTC. Translation: CASSYRGSSYEQYF. The rearrangement uses TRBV6-5 and TRBJ2-7; D remains ambiguous. CDR1 MNHEY and CDR2 SVGAGI come from the germline V gene. The V and J ends lost 2 bases and 0 bases respectively, with 8 bases between them. CDR3 length: 14 residues.

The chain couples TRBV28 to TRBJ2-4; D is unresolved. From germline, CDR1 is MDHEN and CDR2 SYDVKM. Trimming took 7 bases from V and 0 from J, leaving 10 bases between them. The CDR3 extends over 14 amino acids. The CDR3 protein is CASNYLLAKNIQYF. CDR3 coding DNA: TGTGCCAGCAACTACCTATTAGCCAAAAACATTCAGTACTTC.

As DNA, the CDR3 is TGTGCCAGCAGCTTAGACAGCAACTCCTACGAGCAGTACTTC. It translates to CASSLDSNSYEQYF. The chain combines TRBV7-9 with TRBJ2-7, with D unclear. There are 14 residues in the CDR3. V lost 1 base and J 0 bases, leaving 7 bases between the germline ends. Germline values: CDR1 SEHNR, CDR2 FQNEAQ (reference sequence).

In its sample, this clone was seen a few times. The DNA for the CDR3 is TGTGCCAGCAGCTTAACTAGCGGGATGACCACAGATACGCAGTATTTT. Its protein is CASSLTSGMTTDTQYF. The genes are TRBV7-2 and TRBJ2-3, with TRBD2 matching over 10 bases. Germline V gene lookup returns CDR1 SGHTA and CDR2 FQGNSA. CDR3 size: 16 residues. V shed 2 bases and J 2 bases; nucleotides not matched to a gene: 4.

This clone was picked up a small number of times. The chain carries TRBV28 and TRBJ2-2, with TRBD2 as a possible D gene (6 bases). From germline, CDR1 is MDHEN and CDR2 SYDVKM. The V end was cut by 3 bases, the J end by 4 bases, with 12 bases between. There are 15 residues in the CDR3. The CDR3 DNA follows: TGTGCCAGCAGTTTGCGGCTAGCGCGCACCGGGGAGCTGTTTTTT. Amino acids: CASSLRLARTGELFF.

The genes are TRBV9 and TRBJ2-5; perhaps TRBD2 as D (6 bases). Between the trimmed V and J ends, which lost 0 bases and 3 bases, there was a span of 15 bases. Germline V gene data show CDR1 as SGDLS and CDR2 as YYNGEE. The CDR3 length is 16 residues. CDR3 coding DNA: TGTGCCAGCAGCGTAGGGGCGAGGGACTTCGAAGAGACCCAGTACTTC. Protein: CASSVGARDFEETQYF.

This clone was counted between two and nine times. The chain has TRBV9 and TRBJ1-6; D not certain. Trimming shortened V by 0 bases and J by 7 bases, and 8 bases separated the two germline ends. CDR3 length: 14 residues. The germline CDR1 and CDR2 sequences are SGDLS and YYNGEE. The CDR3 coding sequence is TGTGCCAGCAGCGTAGCTAAAAGGAATTCACCCCTCCACTTT. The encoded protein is CASSVAKRNSPLHF.

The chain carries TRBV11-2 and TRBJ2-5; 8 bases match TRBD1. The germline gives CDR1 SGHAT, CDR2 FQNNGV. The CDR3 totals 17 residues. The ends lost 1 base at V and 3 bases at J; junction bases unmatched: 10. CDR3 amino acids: CASSLVGQGAPKETQYF. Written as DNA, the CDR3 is TGTGCCAGCAGCTTAGTAGGACAGGGAGCCCCGAAAGAGACCCAGTACTTC.

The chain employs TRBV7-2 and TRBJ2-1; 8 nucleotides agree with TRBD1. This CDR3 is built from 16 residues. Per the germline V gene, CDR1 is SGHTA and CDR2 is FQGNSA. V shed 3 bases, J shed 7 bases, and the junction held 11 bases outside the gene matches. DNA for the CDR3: TGTGCCAGCAGCTTCCCTAAATCAGGGGGCATTAATGAGCAGTTCTTC. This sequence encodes CASSFPKSGGINEQFF.

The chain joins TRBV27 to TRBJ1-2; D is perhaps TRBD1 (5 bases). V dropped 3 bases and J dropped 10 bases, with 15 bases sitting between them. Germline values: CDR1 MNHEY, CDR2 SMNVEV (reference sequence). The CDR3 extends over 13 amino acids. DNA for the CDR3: TGTGCCAGCAGTTTTCGGGACGCCCGGTCCTACACCTTC. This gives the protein CASSFRDARSYTF.

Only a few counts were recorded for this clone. The CDR3 region is CASSSRTSGRPGANVLTF. The CDR3 bases are TGCGCCAGCAGCTCCAGGACTAGCGGGAGACCTGGGGCCAACGTCCTGACTTTC. The V and J genes are TRBV5-1 and TRBJ2-6; 13 bases map to TRBD2. V was pared by 3 bases and J by 2 bases, with 5 bases of the junction left unmatched. This CDR3 is 18 amino acids long. CDR1 is SGHRS, CDR2 YFSETQ, per germline.

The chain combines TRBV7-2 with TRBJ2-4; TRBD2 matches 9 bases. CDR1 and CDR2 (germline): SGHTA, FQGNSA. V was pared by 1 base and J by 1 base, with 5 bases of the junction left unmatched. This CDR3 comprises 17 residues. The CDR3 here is CASSLGSSGGAKNIQYF. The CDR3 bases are TGTGCCAGCAGCTTAGGGTCCAGCGGGGGGGCCAAAAACATTCAGTACTTC.

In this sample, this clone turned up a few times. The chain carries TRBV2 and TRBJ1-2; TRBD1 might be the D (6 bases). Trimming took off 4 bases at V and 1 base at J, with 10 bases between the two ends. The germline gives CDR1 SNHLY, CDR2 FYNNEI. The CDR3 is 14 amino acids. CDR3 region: CASSATQGNYGYTF. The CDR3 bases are TGTGCCAGCAGTGCCACACAGGGTAACTATGGCTACACCTTC.

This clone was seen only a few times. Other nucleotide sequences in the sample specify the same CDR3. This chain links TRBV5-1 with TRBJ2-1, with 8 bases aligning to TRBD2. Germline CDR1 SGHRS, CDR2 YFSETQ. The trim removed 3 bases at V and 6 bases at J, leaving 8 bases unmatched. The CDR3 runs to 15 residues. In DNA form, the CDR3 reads TGCGCCAGCAGCTCGCCCGGGACTAGGGTCAATGAGCAGTTCTTC. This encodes CASSSPGTRVNEQFF.